This passage covers 32 T cell receptor beta chains from one sample sequenced in a study of shared clonotypes between healthy human individuals. The naive CD8 fraction comprised CD45RO-negative cells positively selected for CCR7 and excluded terminally differentiated effector memory CD45RA+ cells. The repertoire was sequenced with immunoSEQ multiplex PCR; TCRdb's copy has only in-frame clones and lacks some. The table has some 2 million clones, about 95% seen once; the top ten hold approximately 1.2%. Sequenced input: naive CD8+ T cells sorted from blood. The receptors shown here come from a man aged 18 to 30 in good health.

This chain uses TRBV5-4 with TRBJ1-1; no firm D call. The germline V gene has CDR1 SGHNT and CDR2 YYREEE (reference sequence). The CDR3 spans 15 residues. V gave up 4 bases and J gave up 1 base, with 14 bases separating them. The CDR3 protein is CASSGGWAGNTEAFF. In nucleotides, the CDR3 is TGTGCCAGCAGCGGAGGGTGGGCAGGGAACACTGAAGCTTTCTTT.

CDR3 protein: CASSSGASGRALDEQFF. The CDR3 bases are TGTGCCAGCAGTTCCGGGGCTAGCGGGAGGGCCCTCGATGAGCAGTTCTTC. The chain recombines TRBV27 with TRBJ2-1; 12 bases are shared with TRBD2. Looked up from germline, CDR1 is MNHEY and CDR2 is SMNVEV (reference sequence). Trimming at V came to 4 bases and at J to 8 bases, leaving 12 bases not matched to a gene. CDR3 length equals 17 residues.

As for this clone: Other DNA sequences of this sample code for an identical CDR3. V gene TRBV5-1 combines with J gene TRBJ2-5; D is ambiguous. V gave up 4 bases and J gave up 1 base, with 2 bases separating them. Germline assignment: CDR1 SGHRS and CDR2 YFSETQ. This CDR3 region has 11 residues. The CDR3 sequence: CASSLQETQYF. In nucleotides, the CDR3 is TGCGCCAGCAGCCTCCAAGAGACCCAGTACTTC.

Comment on this clone: Other DNA sequences within the sample encode an identical CDR3. The V call is TRBV10-2, the J call TRBJ2-7; D may be TRBD1 or TRBD2 (5 bases each). Germline values: CDR1 WSHSY, CDR2 SAAADI. With 3 bases removed from V and 3 bases from J, the gap between germline ends came to 12 bases. The CDR3 runs to 14 residues. This CDR3 is CASSEVGRSYEQYF. CDR3 nucleotides: TGCGCCAGCAGTGAAGTGGGACGAAGCTACGAGCAGTACTTC.

Details on this clone: Different DNA sequences within this sample yield the same CDR3. The V gene is TRBV9, the J gene TRBJ2-3; D could derive from TRBD1 or TRBD2 (5 bases each). The germline gives CDR1 SGDLS, CDR2 YYNGEE. Trimming removed 4 bases at V and 0 bases at J, with 9 bases between. This CDR3 has 14 residues. The CDR3 region is CASSPGDSTDTQYF. Here the CDR3 DNA reads TGTGCCAGCAGCCCCGGGGACAGCACAGATACGCAGTATTTT.

This rearrangement joins TRBV5-4 to TRBJ1-1, with a possible D match to TRBD1 (5 bases). The V gene lost 1 base and the J gene lost 5 bases, with 18 bases spanning the gap. From germline, CDR1 is SGHNT and CDR2 YYREEE (reference sequence). The CDR3 loop spans 16 amino acids. CDR3 loop: CASSLKGAGLMTEAFF. CDR3 coding DNA: TGTGCCAGCAGCTTGAAAGGGGCGGGGCTTATGACTGAAGCTTTCTTT.

V usage is TRBV29-1 and J usage is TRBJ2-7, with D maybe TRBD1 (5 bases). Germline assignment: CDR1 SQVTM and CDR2 ANQGSEA. There are 13 residues in the CDR3. V lost 4 bases and J lost 0, with 10 bases in between. The CDR3 coding sequence is TGCAGCGTTGTATTACAGGACTCCTACGAGCAGTACTTC. It translates to CSVVLQDSYEQYF.

This rearrangement joins TRBV27 to TRBJ1-2; TRBD1 is a possible D gene (6 bases). CDR1 is MNHEY and CDR2 is SMNVEV in the germline V gene (reference sequence). The CDR3 has 14 residues. V was cut by 3 bases and J by 3 bases, with 11 bases left in between. DNA of the CDR3: TGTGCCAGCAGTTTTTACCCAGGGGACTATGGCTACACCTTC. Translating it yields CASSFYPGDYGYTF.

This clone has only one observation. V and J are TRBV10-2 and TRBJ2-7; D gene uncertain. Germline values: CDR1 WSHSY, CDR2 SAAADI. CDR3 size: 14 residues. The ends were cut back, 3 bases at V and 2 bases at J, with 11 bases in the middle. The CDR3 loop reads CASSDSYYTYEQYF. The CDR3 DNA sequence: TGCGCCAGCAGTGATTCTTATTACACCTACGAGCAGTACTTC.

The gene calls are TRBV5-8 and TRBJ2-4; D perhaps matches TRBD1 (5 bases). Trimming pared 2 bases from V and 5 bases from J, leaving 8 bases between. Germline V gene sequence: CDR1 SGHTS, CDR2 YDEGEE. CDR3 size: 13 residues. CDR3 amino acids: CASSFDSENIQYF. In nucleotides, the CDR3 is TGTGCCAGCAGCTTCGACAGTGAAAACATTCAGTACTTC.

The chain has TRBV10-3 and TRBJ2-7; tentatively, D is TRBD1 (5 bases). The ends were cut back, 4 bases at V and 0 bases at J, with 10 bases in the middle. CDR1 is ENHRY, CDR2 SYGVKD, per germline. The CDR3 extends over 14 amino acids. CDR3 nucleotide sequence: TGTGCCATCAGTGGACAGATCAGCTCCTACGAGCAGTACTTC. This encodes CAISGQISSYEQYF.

The chain recombines TRBV10-2 with TRBJ1-2; 10 bases match TRBD1. The CDR3 totals 15 residues. With V trimmed by 0 bases and J by 6 bases, 4 bases remained unmatched. Germline CDR1 reads WSHSY; CDR2 reads SAAADI. CDR3 nucleotide sequence: TGCGCCAGCAGTGAGTCAAGGACAGGGGGGGATGGCTACACCTTC. Its protein product is CASSESRTGGDGYTF.

This clone has just one count. The V and J genes are TRBV5-6 and TRBJ2-3; possibly TRBD2 for D (5 bases). From germline, CDR1 is SGHDT and CDR2 YYEEEE. This CDR3 has 15 amino acids. Between the trimmed V and J ends, which lost 0 bases and 1 base, there was a span of 9 bases. CDR3 sequence: CASSLAFGGTDTQYF. DNA of the CDR3: TGTGCCAGCAGCTTGGCGTTCGGGGGCACAGATACGCAGTATTTT.

The chain couples TRBV2 to TRBJ1-5; possible D gene TRBD1, 5 bases. Germline values: CDR1 SNHLY, CDR2 FYNNEI. V was pared by 6 bases and J by 3 bases, with 12 bases between. The CDR3 runs to 14 residues. CDR3 sequence: CASSFDSDNQPQHF. CDR3 DNA: TGTGCCAGCAGCTTTGACAGTGACAATCAGCCCCAGCATTTT. Full variable domain (outside the CDR3, taken from reference TRBV2 and TRBJ1-5): EPEVTQTPSHQVTQMGQEVILRCVPISNHLYFYWYRQILGQKVEFLVSFYNNEISEKSEIFDDQFSVERPDGSNFTLKIRSTKLEDSAMYFCASSFDSDNQPQHFGDGTRLSIL.

The V and J genes are TRBV14 and TRBJ1-2; D is ambiguous. With 0 bases removed from V and 6 bases from J, the gap between germline ends came to 14 bases. CDR1 is SGHDN and CDR2 is FVKESK in the germline V gene. The CDR3 is 15 residues long. The CDR3 protein is CASSQDFYQEDGYTF. CDR3 nucleotide sequence: TGTGCCAGCAGCCAAGATTTTTATCAGGAGGATGGCTACACCTTC.

The J gene is TRBJ2-7, the V gene TRBV2, with 9 bases identical to TRBD1. The CDR3 totals 13 residues. Losses at the gene ends were 9 bases for V and 3 bases for J; bases not matched to a gene: 6. Germline V lookup: CDR1 SNHLY, CDR2 FYNNEI. CDR3 sequence (DNA): TGTGCCAGGGCCGGGGGACAGGGCTACGAGCAGTACTTC. Amino acids: CARAGGQGYEQYF.

The rearrangement links TRBV14 to TRBJ2-7; unclear D gene. Trimming shortened V by 4 bases and J by 3 bases, and 13 bases separated the two germline ends. The length of the CDR3 is 14 residues. The germline V gene has CDR1 SGHDN and CDR2 FVKESK. Written as DNA, the CDR3 is TGTGCCAGCAGCCTTCTCGAGAAGGGCTACGAGCAGTACTTC. As protein: CASSLLEKGYEQYF.

This clone was seen more than once but under ten times. The chain recombines TRBV10-1 with TRBJ2-2, with D perhaps matching TRBD1 (6 bases). The CDR3 runs 15 residues. The ends were cut back, 2 bases at V and 2 bases at J, with 9 bases in the middle. In germline, CDR1 is WNHNN, CDR2 SYGVQD (reference sequence). The CDR3 is CASSEGQINTGELFF. Written as DNA, the CDR3 is TGCGCCAGCAGTGAGGGACAGATAAACACCGGGGAGCTGTTTTTT.

The chain uses TRBV9 and TRBJ2-3, with D maybe TRBD2 (6 bases). Trimming took off 0 bases at V and 1 base at J, with 9 bases between the two ends. This CDR3 contains 15 residues. Germline assignment: CDR1 SGDLS and CDR2 YYNGEE. CDR3 protein: CASSVEGTRTDTQYF. For the CDR3, the DNA is TGTGCCAGCAGCGTAGAAGGGACTCGCACAGATACGCAGTATTTT.

The chain couples TRBV11-2 to TRBJ2-3, with 12 positions matching TRBD1. Germline assignment: CDR1 SGHAT and CDR2 FQNNGV. The CDR3 extends over 16 amino acids. The ends lost 5 bases at V and 4 bases at J; junction bases unmatched: 7. The CDR3 loop reads CASSIPGTGGPDTQYF. The CDR3 DNA reads TGTGCCAGCAGCATCCCCGGGACAGGGGGCCCAGATACGCAGTATTTT.

The chain uses TRBV9 and TRBJ2-1; maybe TRBD2 (5 bases). Trimming stripped 0 bases from V and 10 bases from J, with 11 bases between. Germline CDR1 is SGDLS and CDR2 is YYNGEE. The length of the CDR3 is 13 residues. In nucleotides, the CDR3 is TGTGCCAGCAGCGTAGAGGCGGCTAGCGAGCAGTTCTTC. It specifies CASSVEAASEQFF.

The chain is built from TRBV19 and TRBJ2-1; TRBD1 agrees at 9 bases. V trimming: 7 bases; J trimming: 5 bases; junction bases outside the gene matches: 9. The CDR3 covers 15 residues. Germline V gene sequence: CDR1 LNHDA, CDR2 SQIVND (reference sequence). The CDR3 sequence is CASNPGQGTNNEQFF. CDR3 nucleotide sequence: TGTGCCAGTAACCCGGGACAGGGAACGAACAATGAGCAGTTCTTC.

The chain uses TRBV5-6 and TRBJ2-5; tentative D call: TRBD2 (5 bases). The CDR3 is 18 amino acids. Trimming stripped 1 base from V and 3 bases from J, with 22 bases between. Germline CDR1 SGHDT, CDR2 YYEEEE. Here the CDR3 reads CASSLPRTHLQREETQYF. The CDR3 nucleotides read TGTGCCAGCAGCTTGCCGAGGACTCACCTCCAAAGGGAAGAGACCCAGTACTTC.

J is TRBJ2-7 and V is TRBV6-5; TRBD1 is a possible D gene (8 bases). Germline lookup yields CDR1 MNHEY and CDR2 SVGAGI. CDR3 size: 14 residues. V dropped 4 bases and J dropped 7 bases, with 17 bases sitting between them. The CDR3 region is CASSWGGQVYEQYF. For the CDR3, the DNA is TGTGCCAGCAGTTGGGGGGGACAGGTGTATGAGCAGTACTTC.

As to this clone: The identical CDR3 is also encoded by other nucleotide sequences in the sample. V and J are TRBV7-2 and TRBJ2-3; no definite D call. The CDR3 consists of 12 residues. V was cut by 6 bases and J by 4 bases, with 8 bases left in between. CDR1 and CDR2 from the germline V gene are SGHTA and FQGNSA. The CDR3 sequence is CASSLDPDTQYF. The CDR3 region has the DNA TGTGCCAGCAGTCTCGATCCAGATACGCAGTATTTT.

This sequence joins TRBV7-9 and TRBJ1-2; the D is unclear. The CDR3 totals 15 residues. V lost 4 bases and J lost 4, with 16 bases in between. The germline CDR1 and CDR2 sequences are SEHNR and FQNEAQ (reference sequence). The CDR3 protein is CASSSTWTASYGYTF. Written as DNA, the CDR3 is TGTGCCAGCAGCTCCACATGGACGGCCTCCTATGGCTACACCTTC.

This clone has just one count. V is TRBV11-2 and J is TRBJ1-1; TRBD1 matches 8 bases. The CDR3 covers 14 residues. The trim removed 4 bases at V and 3 bases at J, leaving 4 bases unmatched. From germline, CDR1 is SGHAT and CDR2 FQNNGV. CDR3 DNA: TGTGCCAGCAGCTGGGCGACAGGGGACACTGAAGCTTTCTTT. Translation gives CASSWATGDTEAFF.

Of note for this clone: Other DNA sequences in the same sample also yield this CDR3. The chain couples TRBV9 to TRBJ1-1; D unresolved. From germline, CDR1 is SGDLS and CDR2 YYNGEE. The CDR3 covers 14 residues. V was trimmed by 0 bases and J by 2 bases, leaving 8 bases between them. CDR3 sequence (DNA): TGTGCCAGCAGCGTAGATGACCTAAACACTGAAGCTTTCTTT. It encodes CASSVDDLNTEAFF.

This chain links TRBV4-3 with TRBJ2-1; D is possibly TRBD2 (5 bases). Germline lookup yields CDR1 LGHNA and CDR2 YSLEER. Trimming left V 0 bases short and J 4 bases short, with 13 bases between. CDR3 length: 16 residues. In DNA form, the CDR3 reads TGCGCCAGCAGCCAAGATTCATCGCTAGCTTACAATGAGCAGTTCTTC. Translation: CASSQDSSLAYNEQFF.

The chain has TRBV4-1 and TRBJ1-5, with D hard to call. The CDR3 extends over 15 amino acids. Trimming shortened V by 2 bases and J by 5 bases, and 13 bases separated the two germline ends. Germline V lookup: CDR1 MGHRA, CDR2 YSYEKL. The CDR3 sequence: CASSQSASPDQPQHF. CDR3 nucleotides: TGCGCCAGCAGCCAATCTGCGAGCCCCGATCAGCCCCAGCATTTT.

This clone appeared a single time. The chain carries TRBV4-1 and TRBJ1-5; D uncertain. V was cut by 1 base and J by 6 bases, with 22 bases left in between. This CDR3 contains 18 residues. Germline assignment: CDR1 MGHRA and CDR2 YSYEKL. CDR3 sequence (DNA): TGCGCCAGCAGCCAAGCCCCGCCTGGGGAACAGCCTGGTCAGCCCCAGCATTTT. This encodes CASSQAPPGEQPGQPQHF.

J is TRBJ2-3 and V is TRBV10-1; TRBD2 matches 10 bases. Germline trimming cut 2 bases from V and 3 bases from J; bases unmatched to any gene: 5. Germline CDR1 reads WNHNN; CDR2 reads SYGVQD (reference sequence). This CDR3 contains 16 residues. CDR3 DNA sequence: TGCGCCAGCAGTGAGGCGTCTAGCGGGAGTACAGATACGCAGTATTTT. The encoded protein is CASSEASSGSTDTQYF.